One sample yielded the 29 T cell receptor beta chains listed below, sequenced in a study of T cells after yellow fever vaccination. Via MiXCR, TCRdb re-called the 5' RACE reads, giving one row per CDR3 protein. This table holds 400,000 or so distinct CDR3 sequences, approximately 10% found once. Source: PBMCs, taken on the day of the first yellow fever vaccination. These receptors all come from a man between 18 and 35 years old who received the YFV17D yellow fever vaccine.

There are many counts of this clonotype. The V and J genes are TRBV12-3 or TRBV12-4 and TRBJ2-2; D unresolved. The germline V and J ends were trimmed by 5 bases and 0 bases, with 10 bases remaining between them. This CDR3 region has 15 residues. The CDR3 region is CASSGAKTNTGELFF. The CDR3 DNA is TGTGCCAGCAGTGGAGCGAAAACGAACACCGGGGAGCTGTTTTTT.

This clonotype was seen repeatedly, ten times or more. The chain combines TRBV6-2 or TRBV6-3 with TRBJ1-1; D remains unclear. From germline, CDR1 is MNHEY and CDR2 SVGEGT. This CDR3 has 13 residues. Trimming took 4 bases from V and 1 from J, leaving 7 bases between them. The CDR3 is CASSWQPNTEAFF. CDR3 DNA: TGTGCCAGCAGTTGGCAGCCGAACACTGAAGCTTTCTTT.

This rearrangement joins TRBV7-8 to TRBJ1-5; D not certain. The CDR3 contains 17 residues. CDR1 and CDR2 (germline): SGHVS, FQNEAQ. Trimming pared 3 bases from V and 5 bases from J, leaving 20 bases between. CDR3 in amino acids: CASSFASGLPLYQPQHF. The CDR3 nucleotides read TGTGCCAGCAGCTTCGCCTCCGGGCTACCGTTATATCAGCCCCAGCATTTT.

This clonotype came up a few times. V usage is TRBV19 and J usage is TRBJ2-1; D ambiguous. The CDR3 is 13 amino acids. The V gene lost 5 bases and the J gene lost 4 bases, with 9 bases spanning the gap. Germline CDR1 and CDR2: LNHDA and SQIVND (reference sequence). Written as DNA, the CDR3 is TGTGCCAGTAGTCCGACACAATACAATGAGCAGTTCTTC. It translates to CASSPTQYNEQFF.

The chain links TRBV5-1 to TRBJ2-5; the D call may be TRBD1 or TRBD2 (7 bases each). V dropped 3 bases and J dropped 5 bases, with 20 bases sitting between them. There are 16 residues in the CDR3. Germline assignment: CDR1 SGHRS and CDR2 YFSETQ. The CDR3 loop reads CASSSGGQWPRETQYF. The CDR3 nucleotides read TGCGCCAGCAGCTCGGGGGGACAGTGGCCTAGGGAGACCCAGTACTTC.

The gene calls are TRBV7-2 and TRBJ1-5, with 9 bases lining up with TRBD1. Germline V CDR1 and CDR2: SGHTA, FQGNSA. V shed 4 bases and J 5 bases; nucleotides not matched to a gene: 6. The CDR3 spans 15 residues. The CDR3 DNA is TGTGCCAGCAGCTACGGACAGGGGTTATATCAGCCCCAGCATTTT. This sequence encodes CASSYGQGLYQPQHF.

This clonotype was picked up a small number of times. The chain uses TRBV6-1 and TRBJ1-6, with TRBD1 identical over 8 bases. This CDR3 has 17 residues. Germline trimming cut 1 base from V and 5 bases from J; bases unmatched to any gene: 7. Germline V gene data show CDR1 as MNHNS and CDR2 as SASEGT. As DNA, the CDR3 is TGTGCCAGCAGTGAAGTAATGGGACAGGAGAATAATTCACCCCTCCACTTT. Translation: CASSEVMGQENNSPLHF.

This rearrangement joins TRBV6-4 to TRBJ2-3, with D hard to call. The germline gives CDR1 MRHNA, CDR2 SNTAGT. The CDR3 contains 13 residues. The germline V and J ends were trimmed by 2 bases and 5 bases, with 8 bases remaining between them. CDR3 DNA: TGTGCCAGCAGTGACACCGGGCAAGATACGCAGTATTTT. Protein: CASSDTGQDTQYF.

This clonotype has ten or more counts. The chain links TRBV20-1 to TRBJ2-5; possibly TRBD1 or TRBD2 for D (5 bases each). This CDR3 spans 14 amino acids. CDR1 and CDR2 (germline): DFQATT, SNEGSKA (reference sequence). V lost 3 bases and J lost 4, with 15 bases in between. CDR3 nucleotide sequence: TGCAGTGCTAGGGGGACCTTTTTAAGAGAGACCCAGTACTTC. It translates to CSARGTFLRETQYF.

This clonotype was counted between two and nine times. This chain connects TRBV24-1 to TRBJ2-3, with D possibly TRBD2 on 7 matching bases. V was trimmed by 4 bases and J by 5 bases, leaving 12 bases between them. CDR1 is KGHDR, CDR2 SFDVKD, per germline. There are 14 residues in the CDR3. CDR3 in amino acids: CATSDGGPGDTQYF. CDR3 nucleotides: TGTGCCACCAGTGACGGGGGGCCGGGAGATACGCAGTATTTT.

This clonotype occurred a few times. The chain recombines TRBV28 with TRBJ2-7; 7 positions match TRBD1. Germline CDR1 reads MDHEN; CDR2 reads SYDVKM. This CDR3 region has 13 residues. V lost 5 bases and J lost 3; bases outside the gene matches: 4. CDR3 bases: TGTGCCAGCAGTGGGACAGCTTTCTACGAGCAGTACGTC. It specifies CASSGTAFYEQYV.

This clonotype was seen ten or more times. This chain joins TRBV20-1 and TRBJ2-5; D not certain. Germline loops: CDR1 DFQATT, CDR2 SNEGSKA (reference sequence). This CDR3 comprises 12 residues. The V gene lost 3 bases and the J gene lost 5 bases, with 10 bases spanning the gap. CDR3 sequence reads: CSASAVGETQYF. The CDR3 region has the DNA TGCAGTGCTAGCGCGGTGGGGGAGACCCAGTACTTC.

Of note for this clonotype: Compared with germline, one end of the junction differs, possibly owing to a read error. The CDR3 is CASSPTRWNEKFF. The CDR3 DNA reads TGTGCCAGCAGCCCAACCAGGTGGAATGAGAAGTTCTTC. V is TRBV12-3 or TRBV12-4 and J is TRBJ2-1; D is unclear. The length of the CDR3 is 13 residues.

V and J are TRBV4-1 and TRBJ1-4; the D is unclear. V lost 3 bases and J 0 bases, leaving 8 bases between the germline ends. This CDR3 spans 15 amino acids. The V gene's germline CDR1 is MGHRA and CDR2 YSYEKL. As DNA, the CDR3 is TGCGCCAGCAGCCAGCGGGTGACAACTAATGAAAAACTGTTTTTT. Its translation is CASSQRVTTNEKLFF.

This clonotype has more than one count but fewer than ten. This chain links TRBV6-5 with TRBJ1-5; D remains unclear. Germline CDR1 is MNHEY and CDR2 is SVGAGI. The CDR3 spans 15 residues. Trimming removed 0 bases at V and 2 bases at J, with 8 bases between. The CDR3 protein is CASSYSLSGNQPQHF. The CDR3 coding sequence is TGTGCCAGCAGTTACTCACTTTCGGGCAATCAGCCCCAGCATTTT.

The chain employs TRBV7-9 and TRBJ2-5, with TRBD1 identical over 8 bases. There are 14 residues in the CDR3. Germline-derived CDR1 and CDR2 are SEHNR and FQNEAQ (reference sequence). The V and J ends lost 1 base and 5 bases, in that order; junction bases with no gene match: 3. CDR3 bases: TGTGCCAGCAGCTTAGAGGACAGGGTTGAGACCCAGTACTTC. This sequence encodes CASSLEDRVETQYF.

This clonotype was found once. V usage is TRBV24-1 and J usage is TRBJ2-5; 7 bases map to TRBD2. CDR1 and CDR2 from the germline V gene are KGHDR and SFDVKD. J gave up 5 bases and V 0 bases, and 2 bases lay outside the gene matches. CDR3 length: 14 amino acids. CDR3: CATSDLRSGETQYF. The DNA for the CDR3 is TGTGCCACCAGTGATTTGCGTAGCGGGGAGACCCAGTACTTC.

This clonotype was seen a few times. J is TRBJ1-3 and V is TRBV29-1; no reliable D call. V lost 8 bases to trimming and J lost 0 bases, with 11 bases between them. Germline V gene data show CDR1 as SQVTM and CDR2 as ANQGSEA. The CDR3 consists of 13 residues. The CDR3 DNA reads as TGCAGCTTCCGGTCCCTCTCTGGAAACACCATATATTTT. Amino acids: CSFRSLSGNTIYF.

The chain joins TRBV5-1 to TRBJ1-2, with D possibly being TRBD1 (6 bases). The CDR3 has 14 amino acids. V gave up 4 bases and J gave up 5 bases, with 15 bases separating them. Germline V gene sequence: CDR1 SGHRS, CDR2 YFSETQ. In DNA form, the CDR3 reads TGCGCCAGCAGCCCGGAGGGGGGGAGGTATGGCTACACCTTC. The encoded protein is CASSPEGGRYGYTF.

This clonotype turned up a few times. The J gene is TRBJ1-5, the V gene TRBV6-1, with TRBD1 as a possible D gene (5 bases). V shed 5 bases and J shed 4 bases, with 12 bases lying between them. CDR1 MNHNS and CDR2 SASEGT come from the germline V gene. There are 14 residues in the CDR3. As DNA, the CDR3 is TGTGCCAGCAGTCCCGGGGCCAGAAATCAGCCCCAGCATTTT. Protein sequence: CASSPGARNQPQHF.

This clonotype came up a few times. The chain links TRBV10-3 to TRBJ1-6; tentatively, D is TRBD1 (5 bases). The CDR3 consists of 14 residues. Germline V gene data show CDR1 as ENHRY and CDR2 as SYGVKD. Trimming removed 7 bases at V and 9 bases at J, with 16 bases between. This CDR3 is CAITGAKQGSPLHF. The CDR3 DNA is TGTGCCATCACCGGGGCCAAACAAGGTTCACCCCTCCACTTT.

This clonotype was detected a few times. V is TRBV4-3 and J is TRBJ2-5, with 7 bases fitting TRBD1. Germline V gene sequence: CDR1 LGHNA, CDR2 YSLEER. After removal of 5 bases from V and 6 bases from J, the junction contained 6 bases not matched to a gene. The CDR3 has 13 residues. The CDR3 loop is CASSTDRRQTQYF. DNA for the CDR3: TGCGCCAGCAGCACGGACAGGAGGCAGACCCAGTACTTC.

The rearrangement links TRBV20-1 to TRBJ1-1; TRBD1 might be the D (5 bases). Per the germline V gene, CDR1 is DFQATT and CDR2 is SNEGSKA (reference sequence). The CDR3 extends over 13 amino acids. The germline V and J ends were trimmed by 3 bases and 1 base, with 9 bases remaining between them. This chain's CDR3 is CSARNTGNTEAFF. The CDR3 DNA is TGCAGTGCTAGGAATACAGGGAACACTGAAGCTTTCTTT.

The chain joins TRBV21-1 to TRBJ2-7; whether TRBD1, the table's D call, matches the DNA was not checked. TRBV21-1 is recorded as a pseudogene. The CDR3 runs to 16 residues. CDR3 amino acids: CASVDRIARGPYEQYF. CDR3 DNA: TGTGCCAGCGTGGACAGGATTGCCCGTGGCCCCTACGAGCAGTACTTC.

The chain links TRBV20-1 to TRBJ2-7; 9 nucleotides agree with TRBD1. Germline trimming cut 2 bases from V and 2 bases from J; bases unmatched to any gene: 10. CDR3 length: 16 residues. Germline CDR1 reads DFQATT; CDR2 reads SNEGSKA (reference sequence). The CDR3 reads CSARPHRDRVTYEQYV. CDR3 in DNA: TGCAGTGCTAGACCTCACCGGGACAGGGTTACCTACGAGCAGTACGTC.

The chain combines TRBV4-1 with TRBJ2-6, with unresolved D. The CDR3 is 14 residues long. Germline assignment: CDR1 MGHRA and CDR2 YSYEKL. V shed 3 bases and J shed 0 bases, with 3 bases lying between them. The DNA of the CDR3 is TGCGCCAGCAGCCACCTCTCTGGGGCCAACGTCCTGACTTTC. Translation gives CASSHLSGANVLTF.

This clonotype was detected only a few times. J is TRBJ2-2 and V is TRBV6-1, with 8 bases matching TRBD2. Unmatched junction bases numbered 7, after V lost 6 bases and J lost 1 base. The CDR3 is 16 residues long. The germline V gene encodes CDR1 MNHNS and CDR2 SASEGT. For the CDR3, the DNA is TGTGCCAGCAGACGATTAGCGGGAATGAACACCGGGGAGCTGTTTTTT. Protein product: CASRRLAGMNTGELFF.

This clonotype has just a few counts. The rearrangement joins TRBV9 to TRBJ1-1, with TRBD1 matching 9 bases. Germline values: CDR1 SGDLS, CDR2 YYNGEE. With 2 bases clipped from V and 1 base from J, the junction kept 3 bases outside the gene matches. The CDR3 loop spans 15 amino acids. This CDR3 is CASSVGQGTNTEAFF. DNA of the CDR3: TGTGCCAGCAGCGTCGGACAGGGGACGAACACTGAAGCTTTCTTT.

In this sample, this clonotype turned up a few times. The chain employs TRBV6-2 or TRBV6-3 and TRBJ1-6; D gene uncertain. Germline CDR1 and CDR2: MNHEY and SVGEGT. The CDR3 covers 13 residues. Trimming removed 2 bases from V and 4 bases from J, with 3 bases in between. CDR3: CASSYLYNSPLHF. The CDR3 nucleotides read TGTGCCAGCAGTTACCTGTATAATTCACCCCTCCACTTT.